The 5 T cell receptor beta chains in this list originate from one sample, sequenced in a study of T cell responses to AZD1222 COVID-19 vaccine. Clones were read by immunoSEQ multiplex PCR, and TCRdb kept only the in-frame ones, dropping some. This table has 150,000 to 200,000 clones, 92% appearing once. The material was peripheral blood, obtained 28 days after the second AZD1222 dose. The receptor source for this set is an adult who received the AZD1222 COVID-19 vaccine.

The V call is TRBV7-2, the J call TRBJ2-3; D is uncertain. Germline CDR1 and CDR2: SGHTA and FQGNSA. The CDR3 loop spans 13 amino acids. The V end lost 3 bases, the J end lost 7 bases, and 11 bases lay between the germline ends. The CDR3 loop reads CASSFTLQNTQYF. CDR3 nucleotide sequence: TGTGCCAGCAGCTTCACCCTTCAAAATACGCAGTATTTT.

The chain links TRBV12-3 or TRBV12-4 to TRBJ2-7; a weak D match, TRBD2 (7 bases). The length of the CDR3 is 13 residues. V dropped 3 bases and J dropped 5 bases, with 11 bases sitting between them. CDR3 loop: CASSFSGGNEQYF. In nucleotides, the CDR3 is TGTGCCAGCAGTTTTTCGGGGGGCAACGAGCAGTACTTC.

The chain has TRBV29-1 and TRBJ2-3; 7 positions agree with TRBD1. V shed 0 bases and J 2 bases; nucleotides not matched to a gene: 5. Germline V gene lookup returns CDR1 SQVTM and CDR2 ANQGSEA. This CDR3 has 15 amino acids. CDR3 in DNA: TGCAGCGTTGAAGATCGGGACAGCCCCACAGATACGCAGTATTTT. Translated, it gives CSVEDRDSPTDTQYF.

The V call is TRBV9, the J call TRBJ1-4; a weak D match, TRBD1 (5 bases). CDR3 length: 14 amino acids. Trimming removed 0 bases at V and 8 bases at J, with 11 bases between. Per germline, CDR1 SGDLS and CDR2 YYNGEE. The CDR3 protein is CASSVGSRGEKLFF. CDR3 DNA: TGTGCCAGCAGCGTAGGATCACGGGGCGAAAAACTGTTTTTT.

The chain couples TRBV19 to TRBJ1-6; TRBD1 agrees at 7 bases. The germline CDR1 and CDR2 sequences are LNHDA and SQIVND (reference sequence). The CDR3 consists of 14 residues. J lost 4 bases, V lost 7 bases, and 4 bases had no gene match. The CDR3 reads CASTPGQYNSPLHF. The CDR3 DNA follows: TGTGCCAGTACCCCGGGACAGTATAATTCACCCCTCCACTTT.